The 5 T cell receptor beta chains below all came from one sample that was sequenced in a study of Graves' ophthalmopathy and Graves' hyperthyroidism listed by TCRdb under 2018. Sequencing took place on an Illumina HiSeq 2000. TCR beta CDR3 regions were amplified from RNA transcripts for repertoire sequencing. The first round was an RT-PCR using HTBI primers with the Qiagen OneStep RT-PCR kit, and this first round was followed by a second-round multiplex PCR, then size selection and purification. TCRdb cleaned the public reads at Q25 with fastp, built clones with MiXCR and kept in-frame beta chains. Entries are consolidated by CDR3 protein sequence, retaining the most common genes and DNA. A total of 660,000 or so distinct CDR3 sequences appear in this sample, about 41% of them only once. Roughly 3% of the sample comes from the top ten. Sample: peripheral blood. These receptors were collected from an adult man with Graves' ophthalmopathy.

This clonotype appeared many times. V is TRBV7-9 and J is TRBJ1-2; no definite D call. Germline assignment: CDR1 SEHNR and CDR2 FQNEAQ (reference sequence). CDR3 size: 13 residues. With 5 bases removed from V and 2 bases from J, the gap between germline ends came to 9 bases. CDR3 DNA sequence: TGTGCCAGCAGCCCAGTTCTGAACTATGGCTACACCTTC. Translating it yields CASSPVLNYGYTF.

The rearrangement joins TRBV7-6 to TRBJ1-1, with 9 bases matching TRBD1. The CDR3 consists of 16 residues. Per germline, CDR1 SGHVS and CDR2 FNYEAQ. V was pared by 5 bases and J by 4 bases, with 11 bases of the junction left unmatched. CDR3 coding DNA: TGTGCCAGCAGCCCCCCGGGACAGGGCTCGGTCACTGAAGCTTTCTTT. Translated: CASSPPGQGSVTEAFF.

On this clonotype: One end of the junction fails to match germline, which may point to a read error. This chain links TRBV25-1 with TRBJ2-6, with a weak D call TRBD1 (6 bases). Germline loops: CDR1 MGHDK, CDR2 SYGVNS. This CDR3 contains 17 residues. The CDR3 region has the DNA TGTGCCAGCAGCCAAGAGGTTGGGAGTTCAGGGGCCAACGACCTGACTTTC. Its translation is CASSQEVGSSGANDLTF.

A remark on this clonotype: One base away lies a much larger clone, so this may be a sequencing read error. V is TRBV20-1 and J is TRBJ1-2, with a possible D match to TRBD1 (6 bases). CDR1 and CDR2 from the germline V gene are DFQATT and SNEGSKA (reference sequence). V was clipped by 5 bases and J by 5 bases, with 15 bases between them. The CDR3 is made up of 13 amino acids. CDR3 region: CSAAHTGFYGYTF. The CDR3 bases are TGCAGTGCTGCCCACACAGGGTTTTATGGCTACACCTTC.

The chain links TRBV20-1 to TRBJ2-5; D is unclear. Germline V gene lookup returns CDR1 DFQATT and CDR2 SNEGSKA (reference sequence). The CDR3 is made up of 14 amino acids. With 3 bases removed from V and 9 bases from J, the gap between germline ends came to 20 bases. The DNA of the CDR3 is TGCAGTGCTAGGAACGGGCAGAACAATCAGCCCCAGTACTTC. It encodes CSARNGQNNQPQYF.